This is a list of T cell receptor beta chains from one sample in a study of glioma-infiltrating T cells. TCRdb independently ran MiXCR on the multiplex PCR reads; one entry per CDR3 protein. The sample has around 390,000 distinct CDR3 sequences; roughly two fifths are singletons. The sequencing sample was made of glioma tissue, nonneoplastic brain tissue, or PBMCs (not recorded which). Every receptor here comes from a human donor with low-grade glioma or glioblastoma, undergoing nonglioma brain surgery, or in good health (not recorded which). Each CDR3 is given with its conserved first and last residue. A D gene is named only where the DNA matches it firmly. Expanded clones are given a class, and other clones once, few, many or no size at all.

J	size	V	D	CDR3	DNA
TRBJ2-1	many	TRBV4-2	NA	CASSQADATGQFF	TGTGCCAGCAGCCAAGCGGACGCCACCGGGCAGTTCTTC
TRBJ1-1	NA	TRBV4-2	TRBD1	CASSQDGDRAGNTEAFF	TGTGCCAGCAGCCAAGACGGGGACAGGGCGGGGAACACTGAAGCTTTCTTT
TRBJ2-7	many	TRBV7-2	TRBD1	CASSRTGTYEQYF	TGTGCCAGCAGCCGGACAGGGACCTACGAGCAGTACTTC
TRBJ2-3	NA	TRBV11-2	NA	CASSEGAGLGIF	TGTGCCAGCAGCGAAGGGGCCGGACTGGGAATTTTT
TRBJ2-1	NA	TRBV20-1	TRBD2	CSAVAGAAHNEQFF	TGCAGTGCTGTAGCGGGAGCGGCGCACAATGAGCAGTTCTTC
TRBJ2-7	few	TRBV27	TRBD2	CASSSALSGGEQYF	TGTGCCAGCAGTTCCGCTTTGAGCGGGGGCGAGCAGTACTTC
TRBJ2-1	many	TRBV27	TRBD1	CASSLTTGGNEQFF	TGTGCCAGCAGTTTAACGACAGGGGGTAATGAGCAGTTCTTC
TRBJ1-1	many	TRBV20-1	NA	CSARDRQLNTEAFF	TGCAGTGCTAGAGATCGACAGTTGAACACTGAAGCTTTCTTT
TRBJ1-1	NA	TRBV7-9	NA	CASSFYRSEAFF	TGTGCCAGCAGCTTTTATCGCAGTGAAGCTTTCTTT
TRBJ1-3	many	TRBV20-1	NA	CSARLGGGNTIYF	TGCAGTGCTAGATTAGGGGGAGGAAACACCATATATTTT
TRBJ2-3	many	TRBV27	NA	CASSKPPTSGSTDTQYF	TGTGCCAGCAGTAAACCCCCGACGAGCGGGAGCACAGATACGCAGTATTTT
TRBJ2-5	few	TRBV7-6	TRBD2	CASSSLAGVRQETQYF	TGTGCCAGCAGCTCCCTAGCGGGAGTTAGGCAAGAGACCCAGTACTTC
TRBJ2-7	few	TRBV20-1	TRBD1	CSARNSQSYRGALEEQYF	TGCAGTGCTAGAAATTCCCAATCATACAGGGGCGCCTTGGAAGAGCAGTACTTC
TRBJ1-5	many	TRBV28	NA	CASSSPGQPQHF	TGTGCCAGCAGTTCTCCAGGGCAGCCCCAGCATTTT
TRBJ1-2	few	TRBV4-1	NA	CASSQEGGENYGYTF	TGCGCCAGCAGCCAAGAAGGCGGTGAAAACTATGGCTACACCTTC
TRBJ2-1	few	TRBV19	TRBD2	CASSTRLAGFVEQFF	TGTGCCAGTAGTACTCGGCTAGCGGGATTTGTTGAGCAGTTCTTC
TRBJ2-5	once	TRBV7-6	TRBD1	CASSLVWDRSQETQYF	TGTGCCAGCAGCTTAGTTTGGGACAGGTCACAAGAGACCCAGTACTTC
TRBJ1-1	NA	TRBV2	TRBD1	CASTSPPTGGLVAFF	TGTGCCAGCACTTCCCCCCCGACAGGGGGCTTAGTTGCTTTCTTT
TRBJ2-7	NA	TRBV10-1	NA	CASYQTGTNEQYF	TGCGCCAGCTACCAGACAGGAACAAACGAGCAGTACTTC
TRBJ1-2	NA	TRBV4-3	TRBD1	CASSPNRGLGYNYTF	TGCGCCAGCAGCCCTAACAGGGGACTGGGCTATAACTACACCTTC
TRBJ2-7	NA	TRBV4-1	NA	CASSQEWGVNEQYF	TGCGCCAGCAGCCAAGAATGGGGAGTCAACGAGCAGTACTTC
TRBJ1-5	few	TRBV7-2	NA	CASSLAHISQPQHF	TGTGCCAGCAGCTTAGCGCACATATCCCAGCCCCAGCATTTT
TRBJ2-3	NA	TRBV4-3	NA	CASSQEASGGGTDTQYF	TGCGCCAGCAGCCAAGAAGCGAGCGGAGGGGGCACAGATACGCAGTATTTT
TRBJ1-1	NA	TRBV30	NA	CAQSDATEAFF	TGTGCCCAAAGCGATGCGACTGAAGCTTTCTTT
TRBJ1-2	many	TRBV20-1	NA	CSASQGGVVTF	TGCAGTGCTAGTCAAGGGGGAGTAGTCACCTTC
TRBJ2-7	few	TRBV7-2	NA	CASSRLGGQRRTYEQYF	TGTGCCAGCAGCCGCTTAGGAGGACAGAGGAGGACCTACGAGCAGTACTTC
TRBJ2-3	NA	TRBV3-1	NA	CASSQDIDTTDTQYF	TGTGCCAGCAGCCAAGATATAGACACCACAGATACGCAGTATTTT
TRBJ1-5	few	TRBV25-1	NA	CASSENGAGGVGQPQHF	TGTGCCAGCAGTGAAAATGGGGCTGGAGGTGTGGGTCAGCCCCAGCATTTT
TRBJ2-3	many	TRBV28	NA	CASTFGTADTQYF	TGTGCCAGCACGTTCGGAACGGCAGATACGCAGTATTTT
TRBJ2-1	NA	TRBV12-5	NA	CASGLGRGFPRFF	TGTGCTAGTGGTTTGGGACGAGGCTTCCCGAGGTTCTTC
TRBJ1-4	NA	TRBV2	NA	CATGREGYEKLFF	TGTGCCACTGGTCGCGAAGGGTATGAAAAACTGTTTTTT
TRBJ2-7	NA	TRBV5-4	NA	CASSLYWEGPYEQYF	TGTGCCAGCAGCCTCTATTGGGAAGGACCCTACGAGCAGTACTTC
TRBJ1-2	NA	TRBV28	NA	CASSNPGLPTSGYGYTF	TGTGCCAGCAGTAACCCGGGACTCCCGACTTCAGGCTATGGCTACACCTTC
TRBJ2-2	NA	TRBV27	NA	CASSPFSPGTGELFF	TGTGCCAGCAGTCCATTCTCCCCTGGAACCGGGGAGCTGTTTTTT
TRBJ1-5	NA	TRBV7-9	TRBD1	CASSYYGTGGNNQPQHF	TGTGCCAGCAGCTACTACGGGACAGGGGGTAACAATCAGCCCCAGCATTTT
TRBJ2-3	many	TRBV25-1	TRBD2	CASSEAGGPISNTQYF	TGTGCCAGCAGTGAAGCGGGAGGGCCGATATCGAATACGCAGTATTTT
TRBJ2-7	few	TRBV7-9	TRBD1	CASSLTDRGLSYEQYF	TGTGCCAGCAGCTTGACTGACAGGGGCCTTTCCTACGAGCAGTACTTC
TRBJ2-1	NA	TRBV29-1	TRBD2	CSVRRELVGEQSF	TGCAGCGTTAGGCGGGAGTTGGTCGGTGAGCAGTCCTTC
TRBJ2-1	NA	TRBV24-1	NA	CATSESRGRNEQFF	TGTGCCACCAGTGAGAGCAGGGGTAGGAATGAGCAGTTCTTC
TRBJ1-4	NA	TRBV12-3/TRBV12-4	NA	CASSLWGNEKLFF	TGTGCCAGCAGCCTTTGGGGCAATGAAAAACTGTTTTTT
TRBJ2-1	many	TRBV20-1	TRBD2	CSAQGLAGVHEQFF	TGCAGTGCCCAGGGACTAGCGGGAGTCCATGAGCAGTTCTTC
TRBJ2-1	few	TRBV4-2	NA	CASSQDLVGRLPYNEQFF	TGTGCCAGCAGCCAAGATTTGGTAGGGAGGTTGCCCTACAATGAGCAGTTCTTC
TRBJ2-1	few	TRBV4-3	NA	CASSQLGTNYNEQFF	TGCGCCAGCAGCCAGTTAGGGACGAACTACAATGAGCAGTTCTTC
TRBJ2-7	NA	TRBV28	NA	CASKKSLKQYF	TGTGCCAGCAAAAAATCCCTCAAGCAGTACTTC
TRBJ1-2	NA	TRBV28	TRBD1	CASSLRSPRTGGNYGYTF	TGTGCCAGCAGTTTAAGGTCGCCCAGGACAGGCGGTAACTATGGCTACACCTTC
TRBJ2-7	many	TRBV6-1	NA	CASNQGEGEQYF	TGTGCCAGCAACCAGGGAGAGGGCGAGCAATACTTC
TRBJ1-1	NA	TRBV5-1	NA	CASSLAWGRVTEAFF	TGCGCCAGCAGCTTGGCCTGGGGGAGGGTCACTGAAGCTTTCTTT
TRBJ2-5	NA	TRBV20-1	NA	CSARTKLLQETQYF	TGCAGTGCTAGAACCAAGCTATTACAAGAGACCCAGTACTTC
TRBJ2-5	NA	TRBV3-1	TRBD2	CASSNRLADQETQYF	TGTGCCAGCAGCAATCGACTAGCGGATCAAGAGACCCAGTACTTC
TRBJ2-2	NA	TRBV19	TRBD1	CASSTTGEPTGELFF	TGTGCCAGTAGTACAACAGGGGAACCCACCGGGGAGCTGTTTTTT
TRBJ1-2	NA	TRBV2	NA	CASSEGDYGYTF	TGTGCCAGCAGTGAAGGGGACTATGGCTACACCTTC
TRBJ2-1	few	TRBV12-3/TRBV12-4	NA	CASNLLAGIHNEQFF	TGTGCCAGCAATTTACTAGCCGGGATTCACAATGAGCAGTTCTTC
TRBJ2-1	few	TRBV12-3/TRBV12-4	TRBD2	CASRDLGLALNEQFF	TGTGCCAGCAGGGACTTGGGACTAGCGCTGAATGAGCAGTTCTTC
TRBJ2-3	few	TRBV7-2	TRBD2	CASSLGTSGRGGTDTQYF	TGTGCCAGCAGCTTAGGGACTAGCGGGAGAGGGGGCACAGATACGCAGTATTTT
TRBJ2-7	few	TRBV20-1	TRBD1	CSAIDGRTGVAQYF	TGCAGTGCTATAGATGGCAGGACAGGTGTTGCGCAGTACTTC
TRBJ2-2	NA	TRBV7-2	NA	CASGGLANTGELFF	TGTGCCAGCGGCGGGCTCGCGAACACCGGGGAGCTGTTTTTT
TRBJ2-7	NA	TRBV7-2	TRBD1	CASSFRQGTVYEQYF	TGTGCCAGCAGCTTCCGACAGGGAACCGTCTACGAGCAGTACTTC